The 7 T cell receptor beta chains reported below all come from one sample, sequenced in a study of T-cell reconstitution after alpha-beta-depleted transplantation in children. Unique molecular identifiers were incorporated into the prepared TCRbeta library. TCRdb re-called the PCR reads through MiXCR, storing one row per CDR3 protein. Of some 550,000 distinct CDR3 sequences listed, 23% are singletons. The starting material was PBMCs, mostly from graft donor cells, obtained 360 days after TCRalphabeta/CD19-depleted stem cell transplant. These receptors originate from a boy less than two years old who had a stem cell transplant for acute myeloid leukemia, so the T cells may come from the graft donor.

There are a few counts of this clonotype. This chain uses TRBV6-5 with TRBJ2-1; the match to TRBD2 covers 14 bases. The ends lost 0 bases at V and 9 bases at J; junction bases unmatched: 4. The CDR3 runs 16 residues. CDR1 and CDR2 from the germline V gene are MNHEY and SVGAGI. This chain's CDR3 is CASSYSGTSGGGEQFF. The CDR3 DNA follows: TGTGCCAGCAGTTACTCCGGGACTAGCGGGGGCGGTGAGCAGTTCTTC.

The CDR3 sequence is CAWSRQGPYEQYF. The DNA for the CDR3 is TGTGCCTGGAGTCGACAGGGGCCCTACGAGCAGTACTTC. The V and J genes are TRBV30 and TRBJ2-7; TRBD1 agrees at 8 bases. This CDR3 is built from 13 residues. V shed 2 bases and J 2 bases; nucleotides not matched to a gene: 2. Per the germline V gene, CDR1 is GTSNPN and CDR2 is SVGIG (reference sequence).

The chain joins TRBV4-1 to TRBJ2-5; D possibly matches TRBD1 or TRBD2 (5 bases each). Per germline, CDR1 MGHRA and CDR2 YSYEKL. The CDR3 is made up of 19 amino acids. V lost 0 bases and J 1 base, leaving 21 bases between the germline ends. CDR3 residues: CASSQDGAGFVPSQETQYF. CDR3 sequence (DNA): TGCGCCAGCAGCCAAGACGGGGCAGGCTTTGTTCCCTCCCAAGAGACCCAGTACTTC.

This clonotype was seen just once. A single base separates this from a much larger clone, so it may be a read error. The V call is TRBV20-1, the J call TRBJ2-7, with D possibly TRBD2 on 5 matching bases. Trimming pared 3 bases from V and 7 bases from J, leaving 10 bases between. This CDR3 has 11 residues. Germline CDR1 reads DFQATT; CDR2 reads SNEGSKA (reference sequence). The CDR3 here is CSASRTGEQYF. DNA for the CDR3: TGCAGTGCTAGTCGGACGGGGGAGCAGTACTTC.

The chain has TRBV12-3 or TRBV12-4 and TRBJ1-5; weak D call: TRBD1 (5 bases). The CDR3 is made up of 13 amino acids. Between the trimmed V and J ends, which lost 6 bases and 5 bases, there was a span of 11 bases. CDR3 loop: CASRTGTDQPQHF. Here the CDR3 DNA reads TGTGCCAGCAGGACCGGGACGGATCAGCCCCAGCATTTT.

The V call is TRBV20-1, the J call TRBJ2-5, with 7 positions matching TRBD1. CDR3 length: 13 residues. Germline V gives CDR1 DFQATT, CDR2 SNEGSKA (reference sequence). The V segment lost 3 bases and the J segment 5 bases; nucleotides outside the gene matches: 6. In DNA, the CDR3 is TGCAGTGCTAGGGACAGGTTTTGGGAGACCCAGTACTTC. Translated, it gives CSARDRFWETQYF.

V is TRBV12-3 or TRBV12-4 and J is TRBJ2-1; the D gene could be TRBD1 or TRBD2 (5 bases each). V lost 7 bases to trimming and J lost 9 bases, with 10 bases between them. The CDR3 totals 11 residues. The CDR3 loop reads CASTGQGEQFF. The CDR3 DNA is TGTGCCAGCACGGGGCAGGGTGAGCAGTTCTTC.